The 3 T cell receptor beta chains given below trace back to one sample, sequenced in a study of human T cells and chemical hapten exposure. TCRdb reprocessed the 5' RACE reads with MiXCR, giving one entry per CDR3 protein. The profile shows about 81,000 distinct CDR3 sequences, around 15% of them singletons. Total RNA was isolated from whole blood that had not been fractionated. The source of these receptors is a female donor in good health.

The chain links TRBV11-2 to TRBJ2-1; 10 nucleotides agree with TRBD1. The CDR3 spans 14 residues. Germline V gene lookup returns CDR1 SGHAT and CDR2 FQNNGV. After removal of 5 bases from V and 9 bases from J, the junction contained 7 bases not matched to a gene. The chain's CDR3 is CASSPGQGGAEQFF. Here the CDR3 DNA reads TGTGCCAGCAGCCCTGGACAGGGGGGGGCTGAGCAGTTCTTC.

The chain couples TRBV29-1 to TRBJ2-7, with TRBD2 matching over 7 bases. The CDR3 totals 13 residues. Per germline, CDR1 SQVTM and CDR2 ANQGSEA. V trimming: 4 bases; J trimming: 5 bases; junction bases outside the gene matches: 8. In DNA, the CDR3 is TGCAGCGTTGCCGGGGGAGGGCTTGACGAGCAGTACTTC. It translates to CSVAGGGLDEQYF.

The chain recombines TRBV20-1 with TRBJ2-5, with D perhaps TRBD2 (7 bases). CDR3 length: 14 amino acids. V was clipped by 5 bases and J by 1 base, with 14 bases between them. CDR1 is DFQATT and CDR2 is SNEGSKA in the germline V gene (reference sequence). CDR3 sequence reads: CSASEGGAQETQYF. Here the CDR3 DNA reads TGCAGTGCTTCCGAGGGGGGGGCCCAAGAGACCCAGTACTTC.